A selection of T cell receptor beta chains follows, all from one sample in a study of regulatory T cells in long-lasting Graves disease. One entry per CDR3 protein, called by TCRdb with MiXCR from the multiplex PCR reads. The sample consists of 450,000 to 600,000 distinct CDR3 sequences, approximately 12% of them appearing once. These data were likewise used in another study, on T cells in Graves' hyperthyroidism and ophthalmopathy.

Sequencing used peripheral blood mononuclear cells (PBMCs), obtained at new diagnosis, from a patient treated with antithyroid drugs. The origin of the receptors is a man aged 25-40 years with Graves disease. The CDR3 runs from the conserved cysteine through the conserved F or W. D genes are given only for firm matches. Expanded clones are given a class, and other clones once, few, many or no size at all.

V: TRBV10-3; D: -; size: -; J: TRBJ2-7; DNA: TGTGCCATCAGTGAGTCGGGGGGCGTCTACGAGCAGTACTTC; CDR3: CAISESGGVYEQYF
V: TRBV20-1; D: TRBD1; size: many; J: TRBJ2-3; DNA: TGCAGTGCACCCCAGACAGGGGGGAGCGCAGATACGCAGTATTTT; CDR3: CSAPQTGGSADTQYF
V: TRBV27; D: -; size: few; J: TRBJ1-3; DNA: TGTGCCAGCCGTCGAGTGCCTGGAAACACCATATATTTT; CDR3: CASRRVPGNTIYF
V: TRBV12-3/TRBV12-4; D: -; size: many; J: TRBJ2-7; DNA: TGTGCCAGCAGTTTTCAACTAGACTCGTACGAGCAGTACTTC; CDR3: CASSFQLDSYEQYF
V: TRBV6-1; D: TRBD2; size: many; J: TRBJ2-2; DNA: TGTGCCAGCAGTAAGAGCGGGGCGAACACCGGGGAGCTGTTTTTT; CDR3: CASSKSGANTGELFF
V: TRBV28; D: -; size: -; J: TRBJ1-5; DNA: TGTGCCAGCCGAACCAGGGGATCCCCTAATCAGCCCCAGCATTTT; CDR3: CASRTRGSPNQPQHF
V: TRBV7-9; D: TRBD1; size: many; J: TRBJ1-1; DNA: TGTGCCAGCAGCTTCCGACAGGGAAACACTGAAGCTTTCTTT; CDR3: CASSFRQGNTEAFF
V: TRBV3-1; D: -; size: few; J: TRBJ1-6; DNA: TGTGCCAGCAGCCAAGTGGACAGTCCGAATTCACCCCTCCACTTT; CDR3: CASSQVDSPNSPLHF
V: TRBV3-1; D: -; size: many; J: TRBJ2-3; DNA: TGTGCCAGCAGCCAAGGTCATCCGGGCTCGAGCACAGATACGCAGTATTTT; CDR3: CASSQGHPGSSTDTQYF
V: TRBV5-1; D: -; size: -; J: TRBJ2-6; DNA: TGCGCCAGTCGCGTCGTCTCTGGGGCCAACGTCCTGACTTTC; CDR3: CASRVVSGANVLTF
V: TRBV12-3/TRBV12-4; D: TRBD1; size: many; J: TRBJ1-5; DNA: TGTGCCAGCAGCGACAGGGTCATTCAGCCCCAGCATTTT; CDR3: CASSDRVIQPQHF
V: TRBV19; D: TRBD2; size: many; J: TRBJ2-7; DNA: TGTGCCAGTTCTCAAGCGGGAGGAGGCAACTACGAGCAGTACTTC; CDR3: CASSQAGGGNYEQYF
V: TRBV2; D: -; size: many; J: TRBJ2-5; DNA: TGTGCCAGCAGGATTTTCAGGGGCGGCCTCCGGGAACTGGGGGGGACCCAGTACTTC; CDR3: CASRIFRGGLRELGGTQYF
V: TRBV20-1; D: TRBD1; size: few; J: TRBJ1-4; DNA: TGCAGTGCTGCACAGACAGGGGGGTACGAAAAACTGTTTTTT; CDR3: CSAAQTGGYEKLFF
V: TRBV4-1; D: -; size: few; J: TRBJ1-1; DNA: TGCGCCAGCAGACCGATCAGAACACGGGAAGCTTTCTTT; CDR3: CASRPIRTREAFF
V: TRBV29-1; D: -; size: many; J: TRBJ2-1; DNA: TGCAGCTTTGACAGCTCCTACAATGAGCAGTTCTTC; CDR3: CSFDSSYNEQFF
V: TRBV25-1; D: -; size: many; J: TRBJ2-7; DNA: TGTGCCAGCAGTGAATGGTTGGTTTTGGAGGCAGGTCGATCCTACGAGCAGTACTTC; CDR3: CASSEWLVLEAGRSYEQYF
V: TRBV12-3/TRBV12-4; D: -; size: many; J: TRBJ2-3; DNA: TGTGCCAGCAGTTCCGGGACCCGGGGAATCGGTACGCAGTATTTT; CDR3: CASSSGTRGIGTQYF
V: TRBV3-1; D: -; size: -; J: TRBJ1-1; DNA: TGTGCCAGCAGCCCTTCGGGGGTGTACACTGAAGCTTTCTTT; CDR3: CASSPSGVYTEAFF
V: TRBV2; D: TRBD2; size: many; J: TRBJ2-1; DNA: TGTGCCAGCAGTGAGGCTAGCGGAAATACCGTTTCCTACAATGAGCAGTTCTTC; CDR3: CASSEASGNTVSYNEQFF
V: TRBV20-1; D: -; size: few; J: TRBJ2-1; DNA: TGCAGTGCTAGTCTCCAGGTCTACAATGAGCAGTTCTTC; CDR3: CSASLQVYNEQFF
V: TRBV4-1; D: TRBD2; size: -; J: TRBJ2-3; DNA: TGCGCCAGCAGCCAAGTTGAGGAACTAGCGGGAGGTGGGATCACAGATACGCAGTATTTT; CDR3: CASSQVEELAGGGITDTQYF
V: TRBV5-1; D: -; size: -; J: TRBJ1-4; DNA: TGCGCCAGCAGCCCGGGTCATTGGGGAACTAATGAAAAACTGTTTTTT; CDR3: CASSPGHWGTNEKLFF
V: TRBV6-5; D: TRBD1; size: few; J: TRBJ2-1; DNA: TGTGCCAGCAGTTTGCCGGGACAGGGCTTTAATGAGCAGTTCTTC; CDR3: CASSLPGQGFNEQFF
V: TRBV6-5; D: -; size: many; J: TRBJ1-2; DNA: TGTGCCAGCAGTTACACCTATGGCTACACCTTC; CDR3: CASSYTYGYTF
V: TRBV12-3/TRBV12-4; D: -; size: -; J: TRBJ1-5; DNA: TGTGCCAACAGTTTGTCCGGAAGGGGCAATCAGCCCCAGCATTTT; CDR3: CANSLSGRGNQPQHF
V: TRBV5-1; D: -; size: few; J: TRBJ1-2; DNA: TGCGCCAGCTCGACGATGGGTGTGGGGTATGGCTACACCTTC; CDR3: CASSTMGVGYGYTF
V: TRBV20-1; D: -; size: few; J: TRBJ2-3; DNA: TGCAGTGCTTGCCGGGCTAGCGGCACAGATACGCAGTATTTT; CDR3: CSACRASGTDTQYF
V: TRBV5-1; D: -; size: many; J: TRBJ2-3; DNA: TGCGCCAGCAGCCAGGGACTCGACCCTAGCACAGATACGCAGTATTTT; CDR3: CASSQGLDPSTDTQYF
V: TRBV27; D: TRBD1; size: many; J: TRBJ1-1; DNA: TGTGCCAGCAGTGCCGTACAGGGGGGAGGGTACACTGAAGCTTTCTTT; CDR3: CASSAVQGGGYTEAFF
V: TRBV7-9; D: -; size: many; J: TRBJ2-7; DNA: TGTGCCAGCACCCAGGGTGGGGCGGCTGCCGAGCAGTACTTC; CDR3: CASTQGGAAAEQYF
V: TRBV24-1; D: -; size: -; J: TRBJ2-1; DNA: TGTGCCACCAGTGATTTGGGGCGGAACACATACAATGAGCAGTTCTTC; CDR3: CATSDLGRNTYNEQFF
V: TRBV19; D: -; size: -; J: TRBJ1-1; DNA: TGTGCCAGTAGTATTGGACAGAAGACCGAAGCTTTCTTT; CDR3: CASSIGQKTEAFF
V: TRBV4-1; D: -; size: -; J: TRBJ1-2; DNA: TGCGCCAGCAGCCAAGAATTCGGAACAGGGAGTATTGGGTACTATGGCTACACCTTC; CDR3: CASSQEFGTGSIGYYGYTF
V: TRBV12-3/TRBV12-4; D: -; size: few; J: TRBJ1-2; DNA: TGTGCCAGCAGCCGGGGCCCAGGTTCAGCTAACTATGGCTACACCTTC; CDR3: CASSRGPGSANYGYTF
V: TRBV10-1; D: -; size: many; J: TRBJ2-5; DNA: TGCGCCAGCAGCTCGGGGTCCGCGGAGACCCAGTACTTC; CDR3: CASSSGSAETQYF
V: TRBV12-3/TRBV12-4; D: -; size: many; J: TRBJ2-5; DNA: TGTGCCAGCAGGCGAGACAGGAACCAAGAGACCCAGTACTTC; CDR3: CASRRDRNQETQYF
V: TRBV4-1; D: -; size: -; J: TRBJ2-1; DNA: TGCGCCAGCAGCCAAGCCGATGGACCCCTCGACAATGAGCAGTTCTTC; CDR3: CASSQADGPLDNEQFF
V: TRBV5-1; D: -; size: few; J: TRBJ2-7; DNA: TGCGCCAGCAGCTTGGGGCCACCAGGGGGGGAGCAGTACTTC; CDR3: CASSLGPPGGEQYF
V: TRBV19; D: -; size: -; J: TRBJ1-1; DNA: TGTGCCACCAGCTGGGATCGGGGCCTGAACACTGAAGCTTTCTTT; CDR3: CATSWDRGLNTEAFF
V: TRBV20-1; D: -; size: few; J: TRBJ1-5; DNA: TGCAGTGCTAGGGAAGGGGTGGCCGAACAGCCCCAGCATTTT; CDR3: CSAREGVAEQPQHF
V: TRBV5-1; D: -; size: -; J: TRBJ2-7; DNA: TGCGCCAGCAGCTTGTTTGACTCCTACGAGCAGTACTTC; CDR3: CASSLFDSYEQYF
V: TRBV6-2/TRBV6-3; D: TRBD1; size: -; J: TRBJ1-5; DNA: TGTGCCAGCAACGGGGACAGATATAGCAATCAGCCCCAGCATTTT; CDR3: CASNGDRYSNQPQHF
V: TRBV11-2; D: -; size: many; J: TRBJ2-1; DNA: TGTGCCAGCAGCTTAGGATGGGACCGCGATGAGCAGTTCTTC; CDR3: CASSLGWDRDEQFF
V: TRBV29-1; D: -; size: many; J: TRBJ2-3; DNA: TGCAGCGTTAAACTTAGACTGGCCGATACGCAGTATTTT; CDR3: CSVKLRLADTQYF
V: TRBV6-5; D: -; size: few; J: TRBJ2-1; DNA: TGTGCCAGCAGTTACCTTTTCGAAATAGTAATTCAGTTCTTC; CDR3: CASSYLFEIVIQFF
V: TRBV11-2; D: -; size: -; J: TRBJ2-7; DNA: TGTGCCAGCAGCTTCTCGGCAGGGAACATTGGCAAGCAGTACTTC; CDR3: CASSFSAGNIGKQYF
V: TRBV7-9; D: -; size: few; J: TRBJ2-7; DNA: TGTGCCAGCAGTGGGGGTCCGGGACGGACCTCCTACGAGCAGTACTTC; CDR3: CASSGGPGRTSYEQYF
V: TRBV6-1; D: TRBD2; size: many; J: TRBJ2-7; DNA: TGTGCCAGTACCGGGACTAATCGTAACGAGCAGTACTTC; CDR3: CASTGTNRNEQYF